This entry describes one T cell receptor (beta chain). These data originate in a study of TIL therapy for anti-PD-1-resistant metastatic lung cancer. As for time point: pre-treatment sample, taken before nivolumab and TIL therapy. Tumor tissue came from excised metastases, mostly pleural nodules or supraclavicular lymph nodes. CDR1 is MDHEN and CDR2 is SYDVKM in the germline V gene. The CDR3 loop spans 15 amino acids. With V trimmed by 3 bases and J by 2 bases, 3 bases remained unmatched. The immunoSEQ assay was v3. This table comes from immunoSEQ multiplex PCR, and its TCRdb copy is limited to in-frame clones, with some not included. The top ten clones hold about 10% of a sample with some 90,000 clones, under 70% of them seen once.

This material consisted of tumor tissue, taken at baseline. This sequence was found in a person aged 25 to 80 with non-small cell lung cancer. The chain combines TRBV28 with TRBJ2-7, with 11 bases matching TRBD2. The CDR3 sequence: CASSFGTSGTYEQYF. The CDR3 DNA reads as TGTGCCAGCAGTTTCGGGACTAGCGGAACCTACGAGCAGTACTTC.